The 19 T cell receptor beta chains in this list originate from one sample, sequenced in a study of blood T cell repertoires in COVID-19. Method: immunoSEQ multiplex PCR; TCRdb's copy keeps in-frame clones and lacks some. Among 230,000 or so clones listed, about 86% were seen once. Sample: PBMCs or T cells enriched from blood (not recorded which). The receptors derive from a man aged 50 to 60 who had recovered from COVID-19.

The rearrangement uses TRBV2 and TRBJ1-5; D unclear. The V end lost 3 bases, the J end lost 0 bases, and 9 bases lay between the germline ends. This CDR3 has 15 residues. CDR1 is SNHLY and CDR2 is FYNNEI in the germline V gene. The CDR3 nucleotides are TGTGCCAGCAGTGAGGCCCCAGATAGCAATCAGCCCCAGCATTTT. The encoded protein is CASSEAPDSNQPQHF.

This rearrangement joins TRBV7-2 to TRBJ1-4, with 8 nucleotides matching TRBD1. Per the germline V gene, CDR1 is SGHTA and CDR2 is FQGNSA. This CDR3 contains 15 residues. V was pared by 5 bases and J by 4 bases, with 6 bases of the junction left unmatched. The CDR3 protein is CASSPPGQVNEKLFF. CDR3 DNA: TGTGCCAGCAGCCCCCCGGGACAGGTTAATGAAAAACTGTTTTTT.

Of note for this clone: The same CDR3 also results from other DNA sequences found in this sample. The CDR3 bases are TGTGCCAGCAGGCGCACAGGGGGAAGTGGAAACACCATATATTTT. Translation gives CASRRTGGSGNTIYF. This chain uses TRBV3-1 (or the pseudogene TRBV3-2) with TRBJ1-3; 8 nucleotides line up with TRBD1. The CDR3 contains 15 residues. Germline V gives CDR1 LGHDT, CDR2 YNNKEL (reference sequence). The ends lost 6 bases at V and 3 bases at J; junction bases unmatched: 7.

This clone has only one observation. The chain links TRBV9 to TRBJ1-6, with TRBD1 matching over 7 bases. V lost 4 bases and J lost 8; bases outside the gene matches: 6. There are 14 residues in the CDR3. CDR1 SGDLS and CDR2 YYNGEE come from the germline V gene. The CDR3 reads CASSRQGNDSPLHF. CDR3 nucleotide sequence: TGTGCCAGCAGCCGACAGGGAAACGATTCACCCCTCCACTTT.

The chain employs TRBV5-6 and TRBJ2-1; 15 bases fit TRBD2. CDR1 SGHDT and CDR2 YYEEEE come from the germline V gene. The CDR3 sequence is 17 residues long. Germline trimming cut 4 bases from V and 2 bases from J; bases unmatched to any gene: 4. CDR3 amino acids: CASSRTSGRGPYNEQFF. In DNA form, the CDR3 reads TGTGCCAGCAGCCGGACTAGCGGGAGGGGGCCCTACAATGAGCAGTTCTTC.

The chain links TRBV7-2 to TRBJ2-2, with 11 positions matching TRBD2. Germline V gene lookup returns CDR1 SGHTA and CDR2 FQGNSA. The J segment lost 6 bases and the V segment lost 5 bases, leaving 8 bases of the junction unmatched. This CDR3 region has 16 residues. DNA for the CDR3: TGTGCCAGCAGCCCCAGACTAGCGGGGCCATCCGGGGAGCTGTTTTTT. The encoded protein is CASSPRLAGPSGELFF.

The chain has TRBV10-3 and TRBJ2-3; 7 bases align to TRBD2. The CDR3 has 15 residues. V lost 2 bases to trimming and J lost 3 bases; unmatched junction nucleotides: 5. Germline V CDR1 and CDR2: ENHRY, SYGVKD. The CDR3 DNA is TGTGCCATCAGTGAGGGCGGGAGTCTTACAGATACGCAGTATTTT. The encoded protein is CAISEGGSLTDTQYF.

For the CDR3, the DNA is TGTGCCAGCAGTGACAGGGCCGATACGCAGTATTTT. Residues: CASSDRADTQYF. The chain has TRBV2 and TRBJ2-3, with D possibly matching TRBD1 (5 bases). V was clipped by 3 bases and J by 6 bases, with 7 bases between them. The CDR3 has 12 residues. The V gene's germline CDR1 is SNHLY and CDR2 FYNNEI.

The V gene is TRBV29-1, the J gene TRBJ1-2, with a tentative D call TRBD1 (6 bases). The CDR3 is made up of 14 amino acids. Germline V gives CDR1 SQVTM, CDR2 ANQGSEA. Trimming took 3 bases from V and 2 from J, leaving 13 bases between them. The CDR3 DNA follows: TGCAGCGTTGAGTCGGGGGGCGCGAACTATGGCTACACCTTC. It is translated as CSVESGGANYGYTF.

This chain uses TRBV2 with TRBJ2-6; a possible D gene is TRBD1 (5 bases). The CDR3 runs 16 residues. Germline lookup yields CDR1 SNHLY and CDR2 FYNNEI. V lost 4 bases and J lost 2, with 12 bases in between. CDR3 bases: TGTGCCAGCAGTGGGGGCAGAGTCCCTGGGGCCAACGTCCTGACTTTC. It yields the protein CASSGGRVPGANVLTF.

In DNA form, the CDR3 reads TGTGCCAGCAGTGATCAGGGTCGCCCCATATATTTT. Amino acids: CASSDQGRPIYF. The chain carries TRBV25-1 and TRBJ1-3; tentatively, D is TRBD1 (5 bases). CDR1 and CDR2 from the germline V gene are MGHDK and SYGVNS. Trimming took 3 bases from V and 11 from J, leaving 11 bases between them. CDR3 length: 12 amino acids. Full variable domain (missing parts from reference TRBV25-1 and TRBJ1-3): EADIYQTPRYLVIGTGKKITLECSQTMGHDKMYWYQQDPGMELHLIHYSYGVNSTEKGDLSSESTVSRIRTEHFPLTLESARPSHTSQYLCASSDQGRPIYFGEGSWLTVV.

This sequence joins TRBV5-1 and TRBJ2-3, with D maybe TRBD1 (6 bases). The CDR3 runs to 13 residues. Germline CDR1 SGHRS, CDR2 YFSETQ. Trimming took off 3 bases at V and 5 bases at J, with 10 bases between the two ends. CDR3 in amino acids: CASSSRTVDTQYF. CDR3 coding DNA: TGCGCCAGCAGCTCGAGGACAGTAGATACGCAGTATTTT.

The chain is built from TRBV3-1 (or the pseudogene TRBV3-2) and TRBJ2-3, with 14 bases fitting TRBD2. The length of the CDR3 is 16 residues. V shed 5 bases, J shed 4 bases, and the junction held 5 bases outside the gene matches. Germline CDR1 is LGHDT and CDR2 is YNNKEL (reference sequence). The chain's CDR3 is CASSSLGLAGADTQYF. CDR3 coding DNA: TGTGCCAGCAGCTCCTTGGGACTAGCGGGAGCAGATACGCAGTATTTT.

The rearrangement joins TRBV28 to TRBJ1-2, with TRBD1 identical over 9 bases. This CDR3 contains 14 residues. Germline V gene sequence: CDR1 MDHEN, CDR2 SYDVKM. Unmatched junction bases numbered 3, after V lost 4 bases and J lost 3 bases. The DNA of the CDR3 is TGTGCCAGCAGTTCAGGACAGGGGTACTATGGCTACACCTTC. It translates to CASSSGQGYYGYTF.

This rearrangement joins TRBV27 to TRBJ2-7; 10 bases are shared with TRBD2. The J segment lost 5 bases and the V segment lost 5 bases, leaving 9 bases of the junction unmatched. CDR3 size: 15 residues. Germline CDR1 is MNHEY and CDR2 is SMNVEV (reference sequence). DNA of the CDR3: TGTGCCAGCAGTCTTACCGGGACTAGCGTTAACGAGCAGTACTTC. It yields the protein CASSLTGTSVNEQYF.

This clone was recorded a few times. The chain is built from TRBV5-4 and TRBJ1-1; TRBD1 matches 9 bases. CDR1 is SGHNT, CDR2 YYREEE, per germline (reference sequence). CDR3 length equals 13 residues. J was trimmed by 7 bases and V by 4 bases; bases with no gene match: 5. CDR3 coding DNA: TGTGCCAGCAGCGGGGACAGGGTTGATGAAGCTTTCTTT. Residues: CASSGDRVDEAFF.

V usage is TRBV28 and J usage is TRBJ1-5, with a tentative D call TRBD1 (5 bases). Trimming removed 4 bases from V and 0 bases from J, with 13 bases in between. Germline assignment: CDR1 MDHEN and CDR2 SYDVKM. The CDR3 spans 16 residues. The CDR3 spells CASSSPRTPSNQPQHF. The CDR3 coding sequence is TGTGCCAGCAGTTCCCCCCGGACACCTAGCAATCAGCCCCAGCATTTT. Based on the CDR3 plus reference TRBV28 and TRBJ1-5, the full variable domain is DVKVTQSSRYLVKRTGEKVFLECVQDMDHENMFWYRQDPGLGLRLIYFSYDVKMKEKGDIPEGYSVSREKKERFSLILESASTNQTSMYLCASSSPRTPSNQPQHFGDGTRLSIL.

The CDR3 protein is CASSEWGGTGETNEKLFF. Written as DNA, the CDR3 is TGTGCCAGCAGTGAATGGGGTGGTACAGGTGAAACTAATGAAAAACTGTTTTTT. The chain employs TRBV25-1 and TRBJ1-4, with D possibly TRBD1 on 5 matching bases. Deletions cut 1 base from V and 1 base from J, with 16 bases between. The CDR3 length is 18 residues. The V gene's germline CDR1 is MGHDK and CDR2 SYGVNS.

The rearrangement joins TRBV30 to TRBJ1-6, with 9 bases lining up with TRBD1. The V segment lost 5 bases and the J segment 10 bases; nucleotides outside the gene matches: 6. This CDR3 is built from 13 residues. The germline V gene has CDR1 GTSNPN and CDR2 SVGIG (reference sequence). DNA of the CDR3: TGTGCCTGGGAGGGGGACAGGGAGTCACCCCTCCACTTT. As protein: CAWEGDRESPLHF.